Sequencing of this T cell receptor beta chain was carried out in a study of blood T cell repertoires in COVID-19. The wider study: From the United States, Italy and Spain came samples of acute and convalescent COVID-19. The cDNA or gDNA used as material had been derived from T cells, B-cell-depleted T cells, or PBMCs.

Data came from immunoSEQ multiplex PCR; TCRdb stores just in-frame clones and leaves some out. The table includes 150,000 or so clones, under 90% detected once. The germline CDR1 and CDR2 sequences are SGHAT and FQNNGV. The V gene lost 2 bases and the J gene lost 5 bases, with 10 bases spanning the gap. The CDR3 is made up of 14 amino acids. Sequences were obtained from peripheral blood. The chain uses TRBV11-2 and TRBJ2-1; D is uncertain. This clonotype was obtained from a woman at least 80 years old with acute or convalescent COVID-19. CDR3 coding DNA: TGTGCCAGCAGCTTAAGGCCTAGGAACAATGAGCAGTTCTTC. Protein sequence: CASSLRPRNNEQFF.